What follows are 16 T cell receptor beta chains derived from one specimen sequenced in a study of T-cell reconstitution after alpha-beta-depleted transplantation in children. Preparation of the TCRbeta library was carried out with unique molecular identifiers. Each CDR3 protein is one row after TCRdb ran MiXCR on the PCR reads. The sample comprises 200,000 to 250,000 distinct CDR3 sequences, under 13% of which are singletons, and 28% rests with the top ten. The input for sequencing was PBMCs, taken before TCRalphabeta/CD19-depleted stem cell transplant. Source of these receptors: a child under three years old with acute myeloid leukemia, due to receive a stem cell transplant.

This clonotype was recorded many times. The gene calls are TRBV20-1 and TRBJ2-3, with D tentatively TRBD2 (6 bases). The length of the CDR3 is 13 residues. V lost 6 bases and J lost 4, with 14 bases in between. The germline V gene encodes CDR1 DFQATT and CDR2 SNEGSKA (reference sequence). CDR3 coding DNA: TGCAGTGCCACCGCCGGGGGAGCAGATACGCAGTATTTT. It yields the protein CSATAGGADTQYF.

In its sample, this clonotype was seen many times. The chain uses TRBV28 and TRBJ1-4; no firm D call. V lost 2 bases, J lost 0 bases, and 7 bases lay in between. CDR3 length: 15 residues. Germline CDR1 MDHEN, CDR2 SYDVKM. The CDR3 nucleotides read TGTGCCAGCAGTTTAGGGCAGACAACTAATGAAAAACTGTTTTTT. Amino acid sequence: CASSLGQTTNEKLFF.

This clonotype was seen many times. J is TRBJ2-1 and V is TRBV20-1, with D possibly matching TRBD1 (5 bases). V shed 3 bases and J shed 3 bases, with 15 bases lying between them. In germline, CDR1 is DFQATT, CDR2 SNEGSKA (reference sequence). The CDR3 runs 15 residues. This CDR3 reads CSARARKGDYNEQFF. The CDR3 nucleotides read TGCAGTGCTAGGGCCCGAAAAGGGGACTACAATGAGCAGTTCTTC.

This clonotype was detected only a few times. The chain uses TRBV15 and TRBJ2-3; 8 positions agree with TRBD2. Germline V gives CDR1 LNHNV, CDR2 YYDKDF (reference sequence). Trimming removed 1 base from V and 6 bases from J; junction bases left unmatched: 6. The CDR3 is 15 residues long. The CDR3, as DNA: TGTGCCACCAGCAGAGCTGGCGGGGGGATGGATACGCAGTATTTT. Protein sequence: CATSRAGGGMDTQYF.

The J gene is TRBJ2-1, the V gene TRBV20-1; maybe TRBD2 (6 bases). The V end lost 3 bases, the J end lost 8 bases, and 14 bases lay between the germline ends. The germline V gene has CDR1 DFQATT and CDR2 SNEGSKA (reference sequence). This CDR3 is built from 13 residues. The CDR3 nucleotides are TGCAGTGCTAGCGGGAGAAGGGCATATGAGCAGTTCTTC. Amino acid sequence: CSASGRRAYEQFF.

This clonotype has a count of ten or more. CDR3 in DNA: TGTGCCAGCAGGGCCCATGGGGAGGGGGACGAGCAGTACTTC. Translated, it gives CASRAHGEGDEQYF. The rearrangement joins TRBV28 to TRBJ2-7; the D gene is possibly TRBD2 (7 bases). This CDR3 has 14 residues. Germline loops: CDR1 MDHEN, CDR2 SYDVKM. V was shortened by 6 bases and J by 5 bases, with 17 bases between the two germline ends.

The table lists this clonotype with many counts. The chain recombines TRBV2 with TRBJ2-7; 16 positions match TRBD2. Trimming cost V 6 bases and J 12 bases; bases outside gene matches: 14. The germline gives CDR1 SNHLY, CDR2 FYNNEI. This CDR3 spans 16 amino acids. The CDR3 DNA sequence: TGTGCCAGCAGACCTACCGGGACTAGCGGGAGGGCCACCCGGTACTTC. Translation: CASRPTGTSGRATRYF. Looking up the rest from reference TRBV2 and TRBJ2-7 gives the full variable domain: EPEVTQTPSHQVTQMGQEVILRCVPISNHLYFYWYRQILGQKVEFLVSFYNNEISEKSEIFDDQFSVERPDGSNFTLKIRSTKLEDSAMYFCASRPTGTSGRATRYFGPGTRLTVT.

This clonotype came up many times. The V and J genes are TRBV19 and TRBJ1-2; D is possibly TRBD1 (5 bases). This CDR3 has 16 amino acids. With 11 bases removed from V and 5 bases from J, the gap between germline ends came to 27 bases. Germline V gene data show CDR1 as LNHDA and CDR2 as SQIVND (reference sequence). The CDR3 DNA follows: TGTGCCTCCCAACGGGGCCCGACAGACGTTGGATATGGCTACACCTTC. Translating gives CASQRGPTDVGYGYTF. Full variable domain (remainder filled in from reference TRBV19 and TRBJ1-2): DGGITQSPKYLFRKEGQNVTLSCEQNLNHDAMYWYRQDPGQGLRLIYYSQIVNDFQKGDIAEGYSVSREKKESFPLTVTSAQKNPTAFYLCASQRGPTDVGYGYTFGSGTRLTVV.

This clonotype came up many times. This sequence joins TRBV7-9 and TRBJ2-6, with unresolved D. CDR3 length: 15 amino acids. V dropped 1 base and J dropped 2 bases, with 6 bases sitting between them. Per germline, CDR1 SEHNR and CDR2 FQNEAQ (reference sequence). CDR3 region: CASSLGEAGANVLTF. In DNA, the CDR3 is TGTGCCAGCAGCTTAGGCGAAGCTGGGGCCAACGTCCTGACTTTC.

This clonotype was recorded at least ten times. The V gene is TRBV28, the J gene TRBJ2-1, with 15 bases that match TRBD2. The trim removed 5 bases at V and 7 bases at J, leaving 3 bases unmatched. Germline-derived CDR1 and CDR2 are MDHEN and SYDVKM. The CDR3 is 15 amino acids. The CDR3 DNA sequence: TGTGCCAGCAGTGCGGGGACTAGCGGGAGGAATGAGCAGTTCTTC. Translating it yields CASSAGTSGRNEQFF.

This clonotype was observed many times. The rearrangement joins TRBV7-3 to TRBJ2-7; 9 bases agree with TRBD2. CDR1 SGHTA and CDR2 FQGTGA come from the germline V gene. V was pared by 2 bases and J by 4 bases, with 6 bases of the junction left unmatched. The CDR3 sequence is 15 residues long. CDR3 in DNA: TGTGCCAGCAGCTTACGGGCGGGAGGGCAGTACGAGCAGTACTTC. Translating it yields CASSLRAGGQYEQYF.

There are many counts of this clonotype. The chain has TRBV20-1 and TRBJ2-1; 7 nucleotides match TRBD2. V dropped 2 bases and J dropped 7; count of bases not matched to a gene: 11. Germline V gene sequence: CDR1 DFQATT, CDR2 SNEGSKA (reference sequence). CDR3 length equals 15 residues. CDR3 residues: CSARLPGGWDNEQFF. CDR3 nucleotide sequence: TGCAGTGCTAGACTCCCCGGGGGGTGGGATAATGAGCAGTTCTTC.

There are many counts of this clonotype. The V gene is TRBV10-3, the J gene TRBJ2-7; D is undetermined. The CDR3 has 14 residues. The germline V gene has CDR1 ENHRY and CDR2 SYGVKD. V was trimmed by 4 bases and J by 1 base, leaving 11 bases between them. For the CDR3, the DNA is TGTGCCATCAGTGGTCCGAGGAATTCCTACGAGCAGTACTTC. It specifies CAISGPRNSYEQYF.

This chain connects TRBV12-3 or TRBV12-4 to TRBJ2-1; 7 bases line up with TRBD2. The CDR3 has 16 amino acids. V trimming: 5 bases; J trimming: 7 bases; junction bases outside the gene matches: 14. For the CDR3, the DNA is TGTGCCAGCAGTCTGGGGGGGGATGCTGGCGGGAATGAGCAGTTCTTC. Its translation: CASSLGGDAGGNEQFF.

This clonotype occurred many times. The chain joins TRBV7-2 to TRBJ1-2; D might be TRBD1 (5 bases). CDR3 size: 16 residues. V lost 1 base and J lost 4, with 16 bases in between. CDR1 is SGHTA, CDR2 FQGNSA, per germline. The CDR3 reads CASSLGSRGASYGYTF. The CDR3 coding sequence is TGTGCCAGCAGCTTAGGTTCTAGGGGCGCCTCCTATGGCTACACCTTC.

This clonotype was counted a few times. Just one base apart from a much larger clone, this may be a read error. This chain connects TRBV5-1 to TRBJ1-2; D is possibly TRBD1 (5 bases). The CDR3 sequence is 13 residues long. Germline CDR1 is SGHRS and CDR2 is YFSETQ. CDR3 protein: CASSLAMGDGYPF. The CDR3 DNA reads as TGCGCCAGCAGCTTGGCGATGGGGGATGGCTACCCCTTC. Drawing the rest from reference TRBV5-1 and TRBJ1-2, the complete variable domain is KAGVTQTPRYLIKTRGQQVTLSCSPISGHRSVSWYQQTPGQGLQFLFEYFSETQRNKGNFPGRFSGRQFSNSRSEMNVSTLELGDSALYLCASSLAMGDGYPFGSGTRLTVV.